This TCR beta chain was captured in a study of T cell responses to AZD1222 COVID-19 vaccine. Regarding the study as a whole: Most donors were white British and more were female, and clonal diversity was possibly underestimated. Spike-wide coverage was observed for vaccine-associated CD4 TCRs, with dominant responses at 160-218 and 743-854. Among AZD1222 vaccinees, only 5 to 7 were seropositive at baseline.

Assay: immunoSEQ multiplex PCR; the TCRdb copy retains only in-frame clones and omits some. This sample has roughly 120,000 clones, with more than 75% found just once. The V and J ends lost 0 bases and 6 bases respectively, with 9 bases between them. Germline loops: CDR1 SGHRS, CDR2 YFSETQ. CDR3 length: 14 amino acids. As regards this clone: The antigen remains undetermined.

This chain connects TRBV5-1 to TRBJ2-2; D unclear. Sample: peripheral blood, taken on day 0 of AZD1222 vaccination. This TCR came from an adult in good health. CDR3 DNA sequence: TGCGCCAGCAGCTTGGGACTTCGTTCCGGGGAGCTGTTTTTT. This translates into CASSLGLRSGELFF.